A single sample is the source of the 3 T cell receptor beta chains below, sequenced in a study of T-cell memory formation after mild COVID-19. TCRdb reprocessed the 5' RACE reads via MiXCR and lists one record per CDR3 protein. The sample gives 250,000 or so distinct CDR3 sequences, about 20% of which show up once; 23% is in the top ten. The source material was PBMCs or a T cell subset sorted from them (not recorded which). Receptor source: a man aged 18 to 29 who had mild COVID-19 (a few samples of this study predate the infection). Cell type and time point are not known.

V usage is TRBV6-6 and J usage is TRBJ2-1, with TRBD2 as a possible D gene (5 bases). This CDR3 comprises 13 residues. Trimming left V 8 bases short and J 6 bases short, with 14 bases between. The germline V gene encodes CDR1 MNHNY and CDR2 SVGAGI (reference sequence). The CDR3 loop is CASVAVGGNEQFF. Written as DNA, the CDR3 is TGTGCCAGCGTGGCAGTTGGAGGCAATGAGCAGTTCTTC.

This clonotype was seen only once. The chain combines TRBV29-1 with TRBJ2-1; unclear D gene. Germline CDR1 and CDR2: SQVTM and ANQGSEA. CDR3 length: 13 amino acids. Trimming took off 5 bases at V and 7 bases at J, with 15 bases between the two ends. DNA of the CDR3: TGCAGCGTTCAACTTCCCCTGGGAAATGAGCAGTTCTTC. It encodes CSVQLPLGNEQFF.

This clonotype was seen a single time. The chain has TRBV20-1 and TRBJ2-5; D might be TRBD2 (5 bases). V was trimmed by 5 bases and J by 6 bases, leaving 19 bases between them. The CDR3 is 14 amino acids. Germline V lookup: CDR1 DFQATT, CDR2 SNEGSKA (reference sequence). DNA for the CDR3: TGCAGTGCTCCAAGAGTCGGGCGGGTCCAGACCCAGTACTTC. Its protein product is CSAPRVGRVQTQYF.